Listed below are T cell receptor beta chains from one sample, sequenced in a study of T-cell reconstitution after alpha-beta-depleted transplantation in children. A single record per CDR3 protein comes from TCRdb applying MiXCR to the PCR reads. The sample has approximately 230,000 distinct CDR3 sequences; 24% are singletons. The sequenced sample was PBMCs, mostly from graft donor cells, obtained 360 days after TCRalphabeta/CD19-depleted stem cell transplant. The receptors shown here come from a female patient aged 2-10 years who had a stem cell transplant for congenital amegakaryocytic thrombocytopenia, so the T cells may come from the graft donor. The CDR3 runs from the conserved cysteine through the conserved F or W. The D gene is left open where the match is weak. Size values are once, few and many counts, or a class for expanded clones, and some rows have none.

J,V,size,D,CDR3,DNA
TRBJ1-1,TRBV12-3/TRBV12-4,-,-,CASSLQHTEAFF,TGTGCCAGCAGTTTACAGCACACTGAAGCTTTCTTT
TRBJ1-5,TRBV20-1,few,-,CSAEGGDGGRFPPQHF,TGCAGTGCTGAAGGCGGGGATGGGGGGCGTTTTCCGCCCCAGCATTTT
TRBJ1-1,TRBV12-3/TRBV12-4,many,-,CASGSGTLNTEAFF,TGTGCCAGCGGGTCCGGGACACTGAACACTGAAGCTTTCTTT
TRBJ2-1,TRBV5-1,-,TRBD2,CASSRRLAGFMSSYNEQFF,TGCGCCAGCAGCCGTCGACTAGCGGGGTTTATGAGCTCCTACAATGAGCAGTTCTTC
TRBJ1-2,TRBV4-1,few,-,CASGTGHGYTF,TGCGCCAGCGGTACGGGTCATGGCTACACCTTC
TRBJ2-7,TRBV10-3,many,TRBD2,CAVGTSGGYEQYF,TGTGCCGTCGGGACTAGCGGGGGCTACGAGCAGTACTTC
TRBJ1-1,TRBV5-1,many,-,CASSSQVNTEAFF,TGCGCCAGCAGCTCTCAGGTGAACACTGAAGCTTTCTTT
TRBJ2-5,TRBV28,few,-,CASSLIASRQETQYF,TGTGCCAGCAGTTTAATCGCCTCTAGACAAGAGACCCAGTACTTC
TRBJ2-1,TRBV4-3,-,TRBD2,CASSFSGRAWDEQFF,TGCGCCAGCAGCTTTAGCGGGAGGGCCTGGGATGAGCAGTTCTTC
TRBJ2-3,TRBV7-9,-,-,CASSFWNPGDTQYF,TGTGCCAGCAGCTTCTGGAATCCCGGAGATACGCAGTATTTT
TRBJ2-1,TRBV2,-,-,CASSESWGHPSSYNEQFF,TGTGCCAGCAGTGAAAGTTGGGGACACCCGAGCTCCTACAATGAGCAGTTCTTC
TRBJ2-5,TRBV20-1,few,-,CSASLDYQQETQYF,TGCAGTGCTAGTTTGGACTACCAACAAGAGACCCAGTACTTC
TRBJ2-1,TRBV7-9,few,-,CASSLVGSSYNEQFF,TGTGCCAGCAGCTTAGTTGGGAGCTCCTACAATGAGCAGTTCTTC
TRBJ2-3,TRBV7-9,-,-,CASSLWNEQDTQYF,TGTGCCAGCAGCTTGTGGAACGAGCAAGATACGCAGTATTTT
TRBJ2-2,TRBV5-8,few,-,CASSLGVKRNTGELFF,TGTGCCAGCAGCTTGGGGGTCAAACGAAACACCGGGGAGCTGTTTTTT
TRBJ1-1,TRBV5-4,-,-,CASSARGAVPEAFF,TGTGCCAGCAGCGCGAGGGGTGCGGTCCCTGAAGCTTTCTTT
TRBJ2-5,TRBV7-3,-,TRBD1,CASSKGAQETQYF,TGTGCCAGCAGCAAGGGGGCCCAAGAGACCCAGTACTTC
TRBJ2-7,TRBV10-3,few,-,CATIQGLVVGYEQYF,TGTGCCACAATCCAAGGACTCGTAGTAGGGTACGAGCAGTACTTC
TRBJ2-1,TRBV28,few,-,CASRGPSYNEQFF,TGTGCCAGCAGAGGACCCTCCTACAATGAGCAGTTCTTC
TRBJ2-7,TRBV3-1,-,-,CASSVLGGGPYEQYF,TGTGCCAGCAGCGTATTGGGGGGGGGCCCCTACGAGCAGTACTTC
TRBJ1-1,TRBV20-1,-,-,CSATHGTQRAFF,TGCAGTGCTACCCACGGGACCCAAAGGGCTTTCTTT
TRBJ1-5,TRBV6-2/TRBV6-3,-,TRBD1,CASRGQANQPQHF,TGTGCCAGCAGAGGACAGGCCAATCAGCCCCAGCATTTT
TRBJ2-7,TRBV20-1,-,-,CSASGRVLIEQYF,TGCAGTGCTAGTGGCAGGGTTCTTATCGAGCAGTACTTC
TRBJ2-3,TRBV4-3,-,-,CASSQVVGRTDTQYF,TGCGCCAGCAGCCAAGTGGTGGGTCGCACAGATACGCAGTATTTT
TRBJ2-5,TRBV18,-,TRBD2,CASSPVKLAGEETQYF,TGTGCCAGCTCACCAGTCAAGCTAGCGGGGGAAGAGACCCAGTACTTC
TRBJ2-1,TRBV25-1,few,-,CASRGPVASYNEQFF,TGTGCCAGCAGGGGGCCCGTTGCCTCCTACAATGAGCAGTTCTTC